This entry concerns a single TCR beta chain. This entry comes from a study of blood T cell repertoires in COVID-19. Study information: There were acute and convalescent COVID-19 samples, and they came from the United States, Italy and Spain. T cells, B-cell-depleted T cells, or PBMCs supplied cDNA or gDNA.

V lost 5 bases and J lost 2, with 14 bases in between. The CDR3 extends over 15 amino acids. Per germline, CDR1 LNHDA and CDR2 SQIVND (reference sequence). The assay was immunoSEQ multiplex PCR, and TCRdb's table has in-frame clones only and misses some. The sample yields approximately 82,000 clones, around 84% seen once. V gene TRBV19 combines with J gene TRBJ2-3; a possible D gene is TRBD1 (5 bases). The sequenced material came from peripheral blood. The sequence derives from an older woman with acute or convalescent COVID-19. The CDR3 reads CASSESDTYTDTQYF. As DNA, the CDR3 is TGTGCCAGTAGTGAGTCGGACACCTACACAGATACGCAGTATTTT.